The 18 T cell receptor beta chains given below trace back to one sample, sequenced in a study of graft-versus-host responses after intestinal transplantation. Generated by immunoSEQ multiplex PCR, the TCRdb table keeps only in-frame clones and is missing some. This repertoire shows 20,000 to 30,000 clones, over 65% found once; its top ten account for roughly 1.1%. Sequencing was performed on PBMCs, taken 28 days after intestinal transplant. Receptor source: a human patient who received an intestinal transplant, so some T cells may come from the graft donor.

The chain carries TRBV5-1 and TRBJ2-7; D gene unclear. V shed 0 bases and J shed 4 bases, with 14 bases lying between them. Germline-derived CDR1 and CDR2 are SGHRS and YFSETQ. CDR3 length equals 15 residues. This CDR3 reads CASSLGGSEVYEQYF. In DNA, the CDR3 is TGCGCCAGCAGCTTGGGGGGTAGTGAGGTGTACGAGCAGTACTTC.

The chain uses TRBV5-6 and TRBJ2-2; 8 positions match TRBD2. This CDR3 contains 16 residues. Germline assignment: CDR1 SGHDT and CDR2 YYEEEE. Unmatched junction bases numbered 8, after V lost 2 bases and J lost 5 bases. The CDR3 nucleotides read TGTGCCAGCAGCTTCCCCAGCGGGGGCCAAACCGGGGAGCTGTTTTTT. Protein: CASSFPSGGQTGELFF.

The chain uses TRBV6-5 and TRBJ2-5; TRBD1 might be the D (5 bases). Trimming pared 6 bases from V and 3 bases from J, leaving 17 bases between. This CDR3 region has 15 residues. Per germline, CDR1 MNHEY and CDR2 SVGAGI. Here the CDR3 DNA reads TGTGCCAGCAGACTCATCACAGGAATCGAAGAGACCCAGTACTTC. This translates into CASRLITGIEETQYF.

The gene calls are TRBV4-1 and TRBJ2-1, with D perhaps given as TRBD1 or TRBD2 (5 bases each). V dropped 1 base and J dropped 10 bases, with 8 bases sitting between them. This CDR3 region has 12 residues. Germline CDR1 is MGHRA and CDR2 is YSYEKL. The CDR3, as DNA: TGCGCCAGCAGCCAAGGGGACGTAGAGCAGTTCTTC. It encodes CASSQGDVEQFF.

A few counts support this clone. The V and J genes are TRBV27 and TRBJ2-7; D may match TRBD1 or TRBD2 (5 bases each). CDR1 is MNHEY, CDR2 SMNVEV, per germline (reference sequence). Trimming shortened V by 4 bases and J by 2 bases, and 12 bases separated the two germline ends. The CDR3 is 14 amino acids. The CDR3 nucleotides read TGTGCCAGCAGTTGGGGACCGCCCCCCTACGAGCAGTACTTC. Protein product: CASSWGPPPYEQYF.

The chain is built from TRBV19 and TRBJ1-2; 8 positions agree with TRBD1. The CDR3 runs to 14 residues. Germline V lookup: CDR1 LNHDA, CDR2 SQIVND (reference sequence). V lost 3 bases, J lost 2 bases, and 2 bases stayed unmatched. The CDR3 DNA sequence: TGTGCCAGTAGTATCCCAGGGGGCAACTATGGCTACACCTTC. It is translated as CASSIPGGNYGYTF. Full variable domain (remainder filled in from reference TRBV19 and TRBJ1-2): DGGITQSPKYLFRKEGQNVTLSCEQNLNHDAMYWYRQDPGQGLRLIYYSQIVNDFQKGDIAEGYSVSREKKESFPLTVTSAQKNPTAFYLCASSIPGGNYGYTFGSGTRLTVV.

This clone is a singleton in its sample. The genes are TRBV5-1 and TRBJ2-1; D uncertain. The length of the CDR3 is 14 residues. CDR1 is SGHRS, CDR2 YFSETQ, per germline. Trimming removed 1 base from V and 7 bases from J, with 12 bases in between. The CDR3 bases are TGCGCCAGCAGCTTGTTGGGTTTGGGGAATGAGCAGTTCTTC. It encodes CASSLLGLGNEQFF.

This clone was detected only once. The V gene is TRBV9, the J gene TRBJ1-1, with a tentative D call TRBD1 (6 bases). CDR3 length: 14 residues. Trimming left V 4 bases short and J 0 bases short, with 10 bases between. Germline-derived CDR1 and CDR2 are SGDLS and YYNGEE. In nucleotides, the CDR3 is TGTGCCAGCAGCAGAACAGGGCTGAACACTGAAGCTTTCTTT. As protein: CASSRTGLNTEAFF.

This chain uses TRBV2 with TRBJ1-5, with TRBD1 identical over 9 bases. The CDR3 sequence is 14 residues long. The trim removed 3 bases at V and 10 bases at J, leaving 7 bases unmatched. Germline V gives CDR1 SNHLY, CDR2 FYNNEI. The CDR3 here is CASSEIHRGLPQHF. CDR3 bases: TGTGCCAGCAGTGAGATTCACAGGGGGCTTCCCCAGCATTTT.

The J gene is TRBJ2-3, the V gene TRBV7-6; TRBD1 matches at 9 bases. The CDR3 sequence is 16 residues long. Germline trimming cut 0 bases from V and 7 bases from J; bases unmatched to any gene: 8. CDR1 and CDR2 from the germline V gene are SGHVS and FNYEAQ. CDR3 sequence: CASSLAVGTGTNTQYF. The CDR3 region has the DNA TGTGCCAGCAGCTTAGCGGTCGGGACAGGGACAAATACGCAGTATTTT.

This chain uses TRBV10-3 with TRBJ2-7, with 9 positions matching TRBD2. The CDR3 consists of 15 residues. CDR1 is ENHRY, CDR2 SYGVKD, per germline. The junction had 11 bases not matched to a gene; V was cut back by 6 bases and J by 5 bases. DNA for the CDR3: TGTGCCATCAGCTTCACAGCGGGAGGCACTAACGAGCAGTACTTC. Amino acid sequence: CAISFTAGGTNEQYF.

The chain joins TRBV5-6 to TRBJ1-5, with D maybe TRBD1 (6 bases). V lost 3 bases and J lost 7, with 11 bases in between. Germline CDR1 and CDR2: SGHDT and YYEEEE. This CDR3 is 13 amino acids long. The CDR3 bases are TGTGCCAGCAGCTGGGGGGCTGGGCAGCCCCAGCATTTT. Amino acids: CASSWGAGQPQHF. The complete variable domain, with remaining parts taken from reference TRBV5-6 and TRBJ1-5, reads DAGVTQSPTHLIKTRGQQVTLRCSPKSGHDTVSWYQQALGQGPQFIFQYYEEEERQRGNFPDRFSGHQFPNYSSELNVNALLLGDSALYLCASSWGAGQPQHFGDGTRLSIL.

The sample holds one count of this clone. The rearrangement uses TRBV7-9 and TRBJ1-1; tentative D call: TRBD1 (5 bases). There are 14 residues in the CDR3. V lost 5 bases, J lost 1 base, and 11 bases lay in between. Germline CDR1 is SEHNR and CDR2 is FQNEAQ (reference sequence). This chain's CDR3 is CASSHGTANTEAFF. CDR3 coding DNA: TGTGCCAGCAGCCACGGGACGGCGAACACTGAAGCTTTCTTT. The variable domain in full, completed from reference TRBV7-9 and TRBJ1-1, reads DTGVSQNPRHKITKRGQNVTFRCDPISEHNRLYWYRQTLGQGPEFLTYFQNEAQLEKSRLLSDRFSAERPKGSFSTLEIQRTEQGDSAMYLCASSHGTANTEAFFGQGTRLTVV.

This CDR3 is CAISGAGVSYEQYF. Here the CDR3 DNA reads TGTGCCATCAGCGGGGCGGGGGTATCCTACGAGCAGTACTTC. The rearrangement joins TRBV10-3 to TRBJ2-7, with 7 bases fitting TRBD2. The CDR3 covers 14 residues. V lost 6 bases to trimming and J lost 1 base; unmatched junction nucleotides: 6. In germline, CDR1 is ENHRY, CDR2 SYGVKD.

This clone was seen a single time. This chain connects TRBV2 to TRBJ1-3; unclear D gene. V lost 4 bases, J lost 2 bases, and 9 bases lay in between. Germline V gene data show CDR1 as SNHLY and CDR2 as FYNNEI. This CDR3 spans 14 amino acids. The CDR3 nucleotides read TGTGCCAGCAGTGGTGACCTTACTGGAAACACCATATATTTT. This encodes CASSGDLTGNTIYF.

This clone was seen a single time. The rearrangement joins TRBV5-1 to TRBJ2-7; TRBD1 aligns across 8 bases. V lost 0 bases, J lost 4 bases, and 9 bases stayed unmatched. Germline V lookup: CDR1 SGHRS, CDR2 YFSETQ. The CDR3 consists of 16 residues. The chain's CDR3 is CASSLVIGTGLYEQYF. DNA of the CDR3: TGCGCCAGCAGCTTGGTGATCGGGACAGGCCTTTACGAGCAGTACTTC.

This clone appeared a single time. This sample also contains other DNA sequences that code for the same CDR3. V gene TRBV25-1 combines with J gene TRBJ2-2; TRBD1 is a possible D gene (5 bases). Trimming removed 1 base from V and 4 bases from J, with 16 bases in between. Germline V lookup: CDR1 MGHDK, CDR2 SYGVNS. The CDR3 is made up of 17 amino acids. The CDR3 sequence: CASSELGQGSLTGELFF. CDR3 DNA sequence: TGTGCCAGCAGTGAATTGGGTCAGGGAAGCCTCACCGGGGAGCTGTTTTTT. The variable domain in full, completed from reference TRBV25-1 and TRBJ2-2, reads EADIYQTPRYLVIGTGKKITLECSQTMGHDKMYWYQQDPGMELHLIHYSYGVNSTEKGDLSSESTVSRIRTEHFPLTLESARPSHTSQYLCASSELGQGSLTGELFFGEGSRLTVL.

In its sample, this clone was seen a few times. J is TRBJ2-7 and V is TRBV5-1; no reliable D call. CDR1 SGHRS and CDR2 YFSETQ come from the germline V gene. V lost 7 bases to trimming and J lost 0 bases, with 14 bases between them. The CDR3 has 14 amino acids. CDR3 bases: TGCGCCAGCTCACCTTGGGCCCGCTCCTACGAGCAGTACTTC. Residues: CASSPWARSYEQYF.